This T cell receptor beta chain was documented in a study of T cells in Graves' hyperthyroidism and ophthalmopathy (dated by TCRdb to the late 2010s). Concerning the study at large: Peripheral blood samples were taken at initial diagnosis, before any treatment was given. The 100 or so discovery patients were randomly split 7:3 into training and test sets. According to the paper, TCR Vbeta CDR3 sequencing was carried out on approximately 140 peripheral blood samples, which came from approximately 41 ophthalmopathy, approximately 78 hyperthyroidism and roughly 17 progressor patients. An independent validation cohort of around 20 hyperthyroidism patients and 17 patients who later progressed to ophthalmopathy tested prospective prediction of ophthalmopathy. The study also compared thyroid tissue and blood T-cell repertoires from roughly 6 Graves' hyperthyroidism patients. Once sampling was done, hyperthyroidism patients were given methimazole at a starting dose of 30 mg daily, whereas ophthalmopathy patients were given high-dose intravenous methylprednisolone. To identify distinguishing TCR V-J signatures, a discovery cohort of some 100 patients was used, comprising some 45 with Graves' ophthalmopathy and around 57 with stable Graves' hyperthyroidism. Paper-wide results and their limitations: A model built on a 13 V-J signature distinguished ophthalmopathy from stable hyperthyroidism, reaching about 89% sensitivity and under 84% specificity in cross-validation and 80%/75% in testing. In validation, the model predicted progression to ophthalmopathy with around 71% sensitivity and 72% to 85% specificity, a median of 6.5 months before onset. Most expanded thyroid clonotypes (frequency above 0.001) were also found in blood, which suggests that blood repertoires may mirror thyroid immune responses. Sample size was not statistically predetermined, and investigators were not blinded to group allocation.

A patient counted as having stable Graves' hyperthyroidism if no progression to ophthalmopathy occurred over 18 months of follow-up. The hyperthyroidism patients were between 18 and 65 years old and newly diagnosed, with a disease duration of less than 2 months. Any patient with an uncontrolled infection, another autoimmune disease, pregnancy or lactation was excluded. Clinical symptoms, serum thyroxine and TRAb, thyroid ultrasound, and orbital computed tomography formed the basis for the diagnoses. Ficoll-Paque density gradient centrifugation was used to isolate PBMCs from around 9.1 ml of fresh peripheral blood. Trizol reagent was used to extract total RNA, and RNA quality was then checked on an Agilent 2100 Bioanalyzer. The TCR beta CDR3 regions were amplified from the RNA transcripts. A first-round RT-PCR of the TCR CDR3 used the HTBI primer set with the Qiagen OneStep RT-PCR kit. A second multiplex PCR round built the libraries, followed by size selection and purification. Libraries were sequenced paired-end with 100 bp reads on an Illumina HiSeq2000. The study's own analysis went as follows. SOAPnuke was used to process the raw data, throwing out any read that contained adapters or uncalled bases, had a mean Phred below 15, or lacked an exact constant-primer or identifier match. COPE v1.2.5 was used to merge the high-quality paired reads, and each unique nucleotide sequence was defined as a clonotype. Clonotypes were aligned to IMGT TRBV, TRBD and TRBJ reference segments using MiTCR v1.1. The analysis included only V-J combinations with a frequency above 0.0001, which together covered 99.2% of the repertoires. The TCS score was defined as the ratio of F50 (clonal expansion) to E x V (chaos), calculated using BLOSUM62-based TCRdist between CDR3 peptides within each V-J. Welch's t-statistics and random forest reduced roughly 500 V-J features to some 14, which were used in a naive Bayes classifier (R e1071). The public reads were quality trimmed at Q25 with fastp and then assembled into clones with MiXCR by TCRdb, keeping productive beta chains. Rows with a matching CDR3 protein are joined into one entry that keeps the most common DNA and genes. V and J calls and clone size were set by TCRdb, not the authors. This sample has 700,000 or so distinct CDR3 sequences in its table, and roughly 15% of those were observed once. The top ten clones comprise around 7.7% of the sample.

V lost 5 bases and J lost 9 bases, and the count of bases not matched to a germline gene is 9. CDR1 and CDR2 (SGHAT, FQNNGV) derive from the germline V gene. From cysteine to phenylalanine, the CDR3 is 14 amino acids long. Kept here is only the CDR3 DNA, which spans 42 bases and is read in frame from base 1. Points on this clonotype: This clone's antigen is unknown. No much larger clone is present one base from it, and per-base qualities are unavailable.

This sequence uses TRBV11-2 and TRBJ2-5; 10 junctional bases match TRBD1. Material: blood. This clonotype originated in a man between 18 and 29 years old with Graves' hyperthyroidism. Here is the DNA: TGTGCCAGCAGCCCTGACAGGGGGCTAGGGTCCCAGTACTTC. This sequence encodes CASSPDRGLGSQYF.